The T cell receptor (beta chain) under discussion was sequenced for a study of tumor and adjacent non-tumor tissue in lung cancer. For the study at large: The cohort had under 15 adenocarcinoma, 2 squamous cell and 1 small cell patients. General observations from the study: Top 100 clones took a larger repertoire share in normal lung. Shorter survival was associated with higher TCR diversity in tumors.

Three rounds of nested PCR, following a modified ARM-PCR protocol, produced the TCRbeta library. TCRdb itself ran the multiplex PCR reads through MiXCR, one entry per CDR3 protein. Among about 110,000 distinct CDR3 sequences listed, nearly 85% were seen once. No cell sorting was done before RNA was extracted from the tissue. Donors were chemotherapy-naive, newly diagnosed lung cancer surgical patients in China, August–November 2014. Notes on this clonotype: The antigen is not known. Relative to the germline gene, one junction end is altered; a read error may explain this.

The germline CDR1 and CDR2 sequences are MDHEN and SYDVKM. This CDR3 is 16 amino acids long. The TCR sequence derives from an older man with non-small cell lung cancer. The V and J genes are TRBV28 and TRBJ2-2; TRBD1 matches at 7 bases. The specimen sequenced was lung tumor tissue. The chain's CDR3 is CTSILQGYSNTGELFF. In nucleotides, the CDR3 is TGTACCAGCATATTACAGGGGTACTCGAACACCGGGGAGCTGTTTTTT.